A single sample is the source of the 6 T cell receptor beta chains below, sequenced in a study of T-cell reconstitution after alpha-beta-depleted transplantation in children. Unique molecular identifiers were used to barcode this TCRbeta library. TCRdb processed the PCR reads anew with MiXCR; each CDR3 protein has one entry. The data contain about 350,000 distinct CDR3 sequences, more than 10% of them singletons. Sequences were derived from PBMCs, sampled from the stem cell graft. The receptors come from a human donor who donated a stem cell graft to a child with Fanconi anemia.

The J gene is TRBJ1-2, the V gene TRBV6-1; D is unclear. This CDR3 region has 14 residues. Germline CDR1 and CDR2: MNHNS and SASEGT. Trimming removed 6 bases at V and 8 bases at J, with 19 bases between. The CDR3 DNA reads as TGTGCCAGCAGGCAAGAAGGTCGGGAACAAGGCTACACCTTC. Its protein product is CASRQEGREQGYTF.

The J gene is TRBJ2-3, the V gene TRBV12-3 or TRBV12-4, with 9 positions matching TRBD1. Unmatched junction bases numbered 11, after V lost 6 bases and J lost 4 bases. This CDR3 comprises 16 residues. The CDR3 nucleotides read TGTGCCAGCAGGATTGGACAGGGGATCGGTGCAGATACGCAGTATTTT. It is translated as CASRIGQGIGADTQYF.

The chain links TRBV11-2 to TRBJ2-2; tentatively, D is TRBD2 (6 bases). Germline V CDR1 and CDR2: SGHAT, FQNNGV. The ends were cut back, 5 bases at V and 0 bases at J, with 19 bases in the middle. The CDR3 sequence is 18 residues long. CDR3 coding DNA: TGTGCCAGCAGCCCCCAACCGGCAGGGACTGCGAACACCGGGGAGCTGTTTTTT. Translation: CASSPQPAGTANTGELFF.

The chain combines TRBV15 with TRBJ1-3; D remains ambiguous. The CDR3 totals 15 residues. Germline V CDR1 and CDR2: LNHNV, YYDKDF (reference sequence). Deletions cut 0 bases from V and 1 base from J, with 7 bases between. The CDR3 DNA is TGTGCCACCAGCAGAGACAGATTTTCTGGAAACACCATATATTTT. Translating it yields CATSRDRFSGNTIYF.

This clonotype was detected many times. The chain carries TRBV7-9 and TRBJ2-3, with TRBD2 as a possible D gene (7 bases). CDR1 and CDR2 (germline): SEHNR, FQNEAQ (reference sequence). The CDR3 runs 16 residues. V lost 7 bases to trimming and J lost 4 bases, with 21 bases between them. The CDR3 nucleotides are TGTGCCAGCATAAGGGGCGACCGGGGGGCCGCAGATACGCAGTATTTT. Translation: CASIRGDRGAADTQYF. The complete variable domain, with remaining parts taken from reference TRBV7-9 and TRBJ2-3, reads DTGVSQNPRHKITKRGQNVTFRCDPISEHNRLYWYRQTLGQGPEFLTYFQNEAQLEKSRLLSDRFSAERPKGSFSTLEIQRTEQGDSAMYLCASIRGDRGAADTQYFGPGTRLTVL.

The V call is TRBV19, the J call TRBJ1-1; D gene ambiguous. This CDR3 comprises 14 residues. V lost 2 bases, J lost 0 bases, and 7 bases lay in between. The germline CDR1 and CDR2 sequences are LNHDA and SQIVND (reference sequence). CDR3 residues: CASSISVLNTEAFF. CDR3 DNA sequence: TGTGCCAGTAGTATATCAGTATTGAACACTGAAGCTTTCTTT.